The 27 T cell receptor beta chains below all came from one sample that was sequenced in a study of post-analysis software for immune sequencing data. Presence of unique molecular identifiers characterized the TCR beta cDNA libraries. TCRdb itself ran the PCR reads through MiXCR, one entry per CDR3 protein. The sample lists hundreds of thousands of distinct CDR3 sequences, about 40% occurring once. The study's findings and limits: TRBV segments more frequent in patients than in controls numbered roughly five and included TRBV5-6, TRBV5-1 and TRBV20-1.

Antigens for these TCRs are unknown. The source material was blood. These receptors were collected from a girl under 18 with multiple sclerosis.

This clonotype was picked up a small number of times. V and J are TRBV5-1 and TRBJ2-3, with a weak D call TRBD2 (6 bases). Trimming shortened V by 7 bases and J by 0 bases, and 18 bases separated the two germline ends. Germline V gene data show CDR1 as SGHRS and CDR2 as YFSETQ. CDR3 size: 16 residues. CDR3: CASGPGTSRSTDTQYF. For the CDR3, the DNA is TGCGCCAGCGGCCCAGGGACTTCTCGCAGCACAGATACGCAGTATTTT.

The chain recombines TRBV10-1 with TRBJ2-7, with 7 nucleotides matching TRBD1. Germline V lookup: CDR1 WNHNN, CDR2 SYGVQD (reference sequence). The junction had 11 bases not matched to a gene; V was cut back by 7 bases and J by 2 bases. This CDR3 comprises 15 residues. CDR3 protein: CASKFTGTVPYEQYF. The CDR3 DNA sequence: TGCGCCAGCAAATTCACCGGGACAGTCCCCTACGAGCAGTACTTC.

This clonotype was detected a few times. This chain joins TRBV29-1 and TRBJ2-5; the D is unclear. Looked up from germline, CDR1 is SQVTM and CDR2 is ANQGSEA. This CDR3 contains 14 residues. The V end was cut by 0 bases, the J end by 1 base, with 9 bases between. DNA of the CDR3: TGCAGCGTTGAAGATCAGTACAGCCAAGAGACCCAGTACTTC. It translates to CSVEDQYSQETQYF.

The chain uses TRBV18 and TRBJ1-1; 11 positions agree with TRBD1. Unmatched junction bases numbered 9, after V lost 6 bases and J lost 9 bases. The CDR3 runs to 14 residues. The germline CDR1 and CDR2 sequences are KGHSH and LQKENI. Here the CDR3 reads CASSQYGTGGKAFF. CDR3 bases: TGTGCCAGCTCGCAATACGGGACAGGGGGAAAAGCTTTCTTT.

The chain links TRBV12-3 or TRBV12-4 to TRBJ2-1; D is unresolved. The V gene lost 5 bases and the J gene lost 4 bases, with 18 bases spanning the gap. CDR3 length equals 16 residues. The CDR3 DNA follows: TGTGCCAGCAGTCCGCGTATACAGTGGGGATACAATGAGCAGTTCTTC. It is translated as CASSPRIQWGYNEQFF.

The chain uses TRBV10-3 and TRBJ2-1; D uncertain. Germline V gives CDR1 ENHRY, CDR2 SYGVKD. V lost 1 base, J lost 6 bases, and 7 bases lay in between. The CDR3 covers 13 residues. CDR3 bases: TGTGCCATCAGTGAGTATACTACCAATGAGCAGTTCTTC. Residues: CAISEYTTNEQFF.

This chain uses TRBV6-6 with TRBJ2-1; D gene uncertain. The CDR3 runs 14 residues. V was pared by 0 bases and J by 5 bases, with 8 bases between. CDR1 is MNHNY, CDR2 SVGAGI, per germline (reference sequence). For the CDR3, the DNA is TGTGCCAGCAGTTACTCGGACGTCCACAATGAGCAGTTCTTC. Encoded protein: CASSYSDVHNEQFF.

The CDR3 DNA sequence: TGTGCCAGCAGTTTAGCGCTAGTCTATGGCTACACCTTC. Amino acids: CASSLALVYGYTF. The chain joins TRBV12-3 or TRBV12-4 to TRBJ1-2; D not certain. The ends were cut back, 0 bases at V and 4 bases at J, with 6 bases in the middle. The CDR3 covers 13 residues.

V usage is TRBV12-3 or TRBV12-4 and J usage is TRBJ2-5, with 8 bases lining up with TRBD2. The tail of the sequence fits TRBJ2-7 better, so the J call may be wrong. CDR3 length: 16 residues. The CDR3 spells CASSPPSSGKGYEQYF. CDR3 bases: TGTGCCAGCAGTCCCCCGAGTAGCGGGAAAGGGTACGAGCAGTACTTC.

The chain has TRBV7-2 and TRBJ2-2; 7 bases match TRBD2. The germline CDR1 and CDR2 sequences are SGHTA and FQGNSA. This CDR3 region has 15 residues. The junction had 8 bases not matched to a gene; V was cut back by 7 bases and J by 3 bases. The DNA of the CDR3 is TGTGCCAGCACCGTGACTAGCTACGACACCGGGGAGCTGTTTTTT. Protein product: CASTVTSYDTGELFF.

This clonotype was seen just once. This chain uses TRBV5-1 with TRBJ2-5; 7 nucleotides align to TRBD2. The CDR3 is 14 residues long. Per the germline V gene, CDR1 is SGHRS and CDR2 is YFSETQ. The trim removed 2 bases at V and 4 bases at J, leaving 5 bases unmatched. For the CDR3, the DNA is TGCGCCAGCAGCTTAGCGGGATTAAGAGAGACCCAGTACTTC. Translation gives CASSLAGLRETQYF.

The CDR3, as DNA: TGTGCCAGCAGTTCCAGGGACGCTCGCAATCAGCCCCAGCATTTT. This sequence encodes CASSSRDARNQPQHF. The chain employs TRBV6-5 and TRBJ1-5; D might be TRBD1 (5 bases). Trimming removed 4 bases at V and 2 bases at J, with 12 bases between. CDR1 and CDR2 from the germline V gene are MNHEY and SVGAGI. CDR3 length: 15 residues.

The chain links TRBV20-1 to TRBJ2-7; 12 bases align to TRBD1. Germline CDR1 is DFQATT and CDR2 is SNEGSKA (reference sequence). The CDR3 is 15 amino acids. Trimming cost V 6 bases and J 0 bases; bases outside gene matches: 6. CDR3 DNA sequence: TGCAGTGCCGCAGGGACAGGGGGCTACTCCTACGAGCAGTACTTC. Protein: CSAAGTGGYSYEQYF.

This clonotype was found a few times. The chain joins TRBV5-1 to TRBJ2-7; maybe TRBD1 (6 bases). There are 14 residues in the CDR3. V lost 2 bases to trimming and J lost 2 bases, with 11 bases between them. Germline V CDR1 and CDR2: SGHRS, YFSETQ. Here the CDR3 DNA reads TGCGCCAGCAGCTTCGGGGACACTACCTACGAGCAGTACTTC. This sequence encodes CASSFGDTTYEQYF.

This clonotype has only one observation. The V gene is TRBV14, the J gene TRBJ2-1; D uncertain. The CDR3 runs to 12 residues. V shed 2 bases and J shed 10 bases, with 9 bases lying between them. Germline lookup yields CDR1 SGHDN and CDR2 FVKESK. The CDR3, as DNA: TGTGCCAGCAGCCAACTTCCTGGGGAGCAGTTCTTC. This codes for CASSQLPGEQFF.

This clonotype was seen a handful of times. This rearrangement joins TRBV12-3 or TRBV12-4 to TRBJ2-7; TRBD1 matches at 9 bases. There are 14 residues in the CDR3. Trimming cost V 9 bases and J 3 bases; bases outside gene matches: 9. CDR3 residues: CASRATGGNYEQYF. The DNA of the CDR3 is TGTGCCAGTCGAGCGACAGGGGGAAACTACGAGCAGTACTTC.

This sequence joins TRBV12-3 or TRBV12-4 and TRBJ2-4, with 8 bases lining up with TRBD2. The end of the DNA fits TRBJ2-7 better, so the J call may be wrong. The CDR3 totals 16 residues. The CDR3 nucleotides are TGTGCCAGCAGTTTAGTACAGACTAGCGTTTCCTACGAGCAGTACTTC. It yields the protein CASSLVQTSVSYEQYF.

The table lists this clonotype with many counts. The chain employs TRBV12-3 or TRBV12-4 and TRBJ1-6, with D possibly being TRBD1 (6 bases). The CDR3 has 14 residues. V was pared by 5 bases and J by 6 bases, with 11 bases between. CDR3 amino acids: CASSTTGGNSPLHF. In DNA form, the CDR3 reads TGTGCCAGCAGTACGACAGGAGGTAATTCACCCCTCCACTTT.

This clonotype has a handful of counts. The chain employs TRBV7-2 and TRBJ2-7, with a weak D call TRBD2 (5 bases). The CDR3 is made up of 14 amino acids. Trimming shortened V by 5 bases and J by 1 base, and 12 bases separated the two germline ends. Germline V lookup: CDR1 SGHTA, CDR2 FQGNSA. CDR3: CASSVGPGSYEQYF. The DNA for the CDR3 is TGTGCCAGCAGCGTCGGACCGGGGTCCTACGAGCAGTACTTC.

Here the CDR3 DNA reads TGTGCCAGCAGCTGGGGGCCGCGGGGCTACGAGCAGTACTTC. It encodes CASSWGPRGYEQYF. The J gene is TRBJ2-7, the V gene TRBV7-2; D tentatively reads TRBD1 or TRBD2 (6 bases each). Trimming pared 4 bases from V and 3 bases from J, leaving 13 bases between. CDR1 and CDR2 (germline): SGHTA, FQGNSA. CDR3 length: 14 amino acids.

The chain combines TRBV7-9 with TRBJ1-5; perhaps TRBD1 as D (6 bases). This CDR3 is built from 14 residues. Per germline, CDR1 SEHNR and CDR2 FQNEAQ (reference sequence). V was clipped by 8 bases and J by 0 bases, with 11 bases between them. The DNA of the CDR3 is TGTGCCAGCTGCAGGGGTAATAGCAATCAGCCCCAGCATTTT. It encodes CASCRGNSNQPQHF.

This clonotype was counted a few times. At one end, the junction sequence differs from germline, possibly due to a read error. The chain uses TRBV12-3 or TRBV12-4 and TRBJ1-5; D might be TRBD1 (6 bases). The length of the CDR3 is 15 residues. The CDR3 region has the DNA TGTGCCAGTAGTTTAAACAGGGTCGGGTATCAGCCCCAGCATTTT. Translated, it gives CASSLNRVGYQPQHF.

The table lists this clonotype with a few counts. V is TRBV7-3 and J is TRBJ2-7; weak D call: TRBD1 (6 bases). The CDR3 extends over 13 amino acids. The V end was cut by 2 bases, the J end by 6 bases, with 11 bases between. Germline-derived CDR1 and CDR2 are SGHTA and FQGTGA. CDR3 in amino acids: CASSLGGSREQYF. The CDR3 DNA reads TGTGCCAGCAGCTTAGGGGGCAGTCGCGAGCAGTACTTC.

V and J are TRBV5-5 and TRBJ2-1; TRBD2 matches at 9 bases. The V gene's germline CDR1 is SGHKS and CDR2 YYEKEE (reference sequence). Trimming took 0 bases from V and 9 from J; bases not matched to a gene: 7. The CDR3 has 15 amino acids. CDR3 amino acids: CASSLVGLAGPEQFF. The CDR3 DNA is TGTGCCAGCAGCTTGGTCGGTCTAGCGGGACCTGAGCAGTTCTTC.

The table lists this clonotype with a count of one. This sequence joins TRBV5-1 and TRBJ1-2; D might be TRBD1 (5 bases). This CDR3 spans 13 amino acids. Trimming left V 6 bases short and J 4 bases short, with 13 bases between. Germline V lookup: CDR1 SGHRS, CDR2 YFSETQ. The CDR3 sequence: CASTQGSLYGYTF. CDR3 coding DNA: TGCGCCAGCACCCAGGGCAGCCTCTATGGCTACACCTTC. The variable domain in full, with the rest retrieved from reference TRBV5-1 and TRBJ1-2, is KAGVTQTPRYLIKTRGQQVTLSCSPISGHRSVSWYQQTPGQGLQFLFEYFSETQRNKGNFPGRFSGRQFSNSRSEMNVSTLELGDSALYLCASTQGSLYGYTFGSGTRLTVV.

CDR3 coding DNA: TGTGCCAGCAGTTCAGGGGTTTCTGGGGCCAACGTCCTGACTTTC. Protein: CASSSGVSGANVLTF. V is TRBV27 and J is TRBJ2-6; a possible D gene is TRBD1 (6 bases). CDR3 length equals 15 residues. The germline V and J ends were trimmed by 4 bases and 1 base, with 8 bases remaining between them. Germline values: CDR1 MNHEY, CDR2 SMNVEV (reference sequence).

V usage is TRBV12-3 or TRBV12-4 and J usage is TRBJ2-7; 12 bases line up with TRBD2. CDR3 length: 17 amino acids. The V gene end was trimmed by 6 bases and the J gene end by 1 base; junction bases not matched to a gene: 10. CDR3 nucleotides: TGTGCCAGCAGCCGACTAGCGGGAGATCTTAGTTCCTACGAGCAGTACTTC. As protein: CASSRLAGDLSSYEQYF.